Many counts were recorded for the clone carrying this TCR beta chain. Antigen specificity is unknown. The data were obtained in a study of T cell clonality in common variable immunodeficiency. Regarding the study as a whole: Common variable immunodeficiency TCR beta sequences reportedly had fewer deletions and N-nucleotide insertions. Fewer TCRbeta clones were shared among CVID subjects than controls.

CVID and control samples used equivalent genomic DNA input. Profiled with immunoSEQ multiplex PCR; TCRdb holds only in-frame clones, not every one. Singletons are absent from the sample, which has approximately 64,000 clones. Source material: peripheral blood mononuclear cells. The TCR comes from a person aged 18 to 70 in good health.

CDR3 residues: CASTRGATNEKLFF. Incomplete CDR3 DNA: TGTGCCAGCACCCGGGGTGCAACTAATGAAAAA. V usage is TRBV19 and J usage is TRBJ1-4; no reliable D call. The sequenced fragment ends 3 residues before the CDR3 boundary, so the rest is inferred from the germline J gene. The CDR3 totals 14 residues. Germline V CDR1 and CDR2: LNHDA, SQIVND (reference sequence). V lost 9 bases and J lost 0, with 11 bases in between. The full variable domain, rest sourced from reference TRBV19 and TRBJ1-4, is DGGITQSPKYLFRKEGQNVTLSCEQNLNHDAMYWYRQDPGQGLRLIYYSQIVNDFQKGDIAEGYSVSREKKESFPLTVTSAQKNPTAFYLCASTRGATNEKLFFGSGTQLSVL.